This T cell receptor beta chain came from a study of blood T cell repertoires in COVID-19. Participant-reported clinical history was the basis for cohort assignment. This clone was seen only a few times. TCRdb keeps only in-frame clones here, not all; method: immunoSEQ multiplex PCR. In the table there are about 330,000 clones, about 90% of which are singletons. V dropped 6 bases and J dropped 7 bases, with 13 bases sitting between them. This CDR3 contains 13 residues. This TCR derives from a woman under 40 who had recovered from COVID-19. The rearrangement joins TRBV12-3 or TRBV12-4 to TRBJ1-5, with D hard to call. Sequencing was carried out using PBMCs or T cells enriched from blood (not recorded which). CDR3 residues: CASSPTHSQPQHF. As DNA, the CDR3 is TGTGCCAGCAGCCCTACCCATAGCCAGCCCCAGCATTTT.